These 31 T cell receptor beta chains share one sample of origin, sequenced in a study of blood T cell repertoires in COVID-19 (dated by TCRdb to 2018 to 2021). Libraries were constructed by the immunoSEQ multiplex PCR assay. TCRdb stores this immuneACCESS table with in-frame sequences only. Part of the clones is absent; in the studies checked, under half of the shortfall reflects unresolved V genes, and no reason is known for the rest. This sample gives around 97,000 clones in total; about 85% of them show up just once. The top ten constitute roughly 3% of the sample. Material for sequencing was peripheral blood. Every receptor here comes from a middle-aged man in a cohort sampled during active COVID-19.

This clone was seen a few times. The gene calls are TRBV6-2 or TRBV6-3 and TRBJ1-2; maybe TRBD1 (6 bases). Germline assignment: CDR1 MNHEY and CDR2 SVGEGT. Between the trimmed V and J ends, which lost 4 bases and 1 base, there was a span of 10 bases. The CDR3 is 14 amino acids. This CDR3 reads CASSFRQVNYGYTF. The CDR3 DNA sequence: TGTGCCAGCAGTTTTCGACAGGTTAACTATGGCTACACCTTC.

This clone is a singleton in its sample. CDR3 sequence reads: CASSFRGLNQPQHF. CDR3 sequence (DNA): TGTGCCAGCAGTTTCCGGGGTCTGAATCAGCCCCAGCATTTT. V gene TRBV27 combines with J gene TRBJ1-5, with D hard to call. Germline V CDR1 and CDR2: MNHEY, SMNVEV (reference sequence). Trimming cost V 3 bases and J 4 bases, with 10 bases left between them. CDR3 length: 14 residues.

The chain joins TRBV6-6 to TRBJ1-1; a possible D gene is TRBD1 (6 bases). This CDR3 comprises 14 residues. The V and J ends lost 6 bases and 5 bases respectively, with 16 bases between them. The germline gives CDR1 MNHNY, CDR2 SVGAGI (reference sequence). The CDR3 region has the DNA TGTGCCAGCAGGCACCGGGGGGCGCGTACTGAAGCTTTCTTT. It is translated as CASRHRGARTEAFF.

CDR3 residues: CASRTRDTSSSPLHF. In DNA, the CDR3 is TGTGCCAGCAGGACCCGGGACACCTCCTCTTCACCCCTCCACTTT. The chain uses TRBV28 and TRBJ1-6; D might be TRBD1 (6 bases). Germline values: CDR1 MDHEN, CDR2 SYDVKM. V was clipped by 6 bases and J by 9 bases, with 18 bases between them. The CDR3 consists of 15 residues.

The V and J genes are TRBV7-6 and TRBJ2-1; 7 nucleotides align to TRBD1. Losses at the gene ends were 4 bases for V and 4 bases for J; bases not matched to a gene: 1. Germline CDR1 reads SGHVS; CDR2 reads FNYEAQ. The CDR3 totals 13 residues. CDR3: CASSWGQYNEQFF. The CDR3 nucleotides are TGTGCCAGCAGCTGGGGACAGTACAATGAGCAGTTCTTC.

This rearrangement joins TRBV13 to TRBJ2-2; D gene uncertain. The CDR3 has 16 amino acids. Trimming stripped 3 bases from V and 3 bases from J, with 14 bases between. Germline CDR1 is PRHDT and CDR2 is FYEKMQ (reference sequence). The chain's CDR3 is CASSLSLSRDTGELFF. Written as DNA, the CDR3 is TGTGCCAGCAGCTTGTCCCTTTCGAGAGACACCGGGGAGCTGTTTTTT.

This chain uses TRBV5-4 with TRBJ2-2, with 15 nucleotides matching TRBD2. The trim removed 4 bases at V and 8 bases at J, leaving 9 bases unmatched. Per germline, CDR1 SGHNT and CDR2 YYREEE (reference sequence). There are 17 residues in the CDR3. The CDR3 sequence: CASSTGLAGGHSGELFF. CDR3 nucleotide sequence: TGTGCCAGCAGCACGGGACTAGCGGGGGGCCATTCGGGGGAGCTGTTTTTT.

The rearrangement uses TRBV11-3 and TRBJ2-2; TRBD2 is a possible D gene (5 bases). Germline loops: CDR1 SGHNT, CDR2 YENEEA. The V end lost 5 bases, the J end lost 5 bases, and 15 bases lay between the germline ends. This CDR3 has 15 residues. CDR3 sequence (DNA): TGTGCCAGCAGCCCAGTAGGAGGCATAACCGGGGAGCTGTTTTTT. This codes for CASSPVGGITGELFF.

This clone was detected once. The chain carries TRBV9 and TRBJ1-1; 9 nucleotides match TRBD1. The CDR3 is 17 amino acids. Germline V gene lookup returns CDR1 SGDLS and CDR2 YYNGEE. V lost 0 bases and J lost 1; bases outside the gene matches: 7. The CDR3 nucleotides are TGTGCCAGCAGCGTAGGGGACAGGGTGGGTTGGAACACTGAAGCTTTCTTT. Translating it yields CASSVGDRVGWNTEAFF.

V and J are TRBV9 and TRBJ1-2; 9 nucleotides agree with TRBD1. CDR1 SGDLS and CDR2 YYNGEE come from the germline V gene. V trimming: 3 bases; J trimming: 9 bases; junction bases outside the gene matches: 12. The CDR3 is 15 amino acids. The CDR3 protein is CASSGGGTGMKSYTF. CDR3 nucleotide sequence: TGTGCCAGCAGCGGGGGGGGGACAGGGATGAAAAGCTACACCTTC.

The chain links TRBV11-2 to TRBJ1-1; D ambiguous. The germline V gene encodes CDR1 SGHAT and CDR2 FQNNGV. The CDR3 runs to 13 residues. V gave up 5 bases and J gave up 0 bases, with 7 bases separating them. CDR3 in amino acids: CASSPTLNTEAFF. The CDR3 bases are TGTGCCAGCAGCCCGACACTGAACACTGAAGCTTTCTTT.

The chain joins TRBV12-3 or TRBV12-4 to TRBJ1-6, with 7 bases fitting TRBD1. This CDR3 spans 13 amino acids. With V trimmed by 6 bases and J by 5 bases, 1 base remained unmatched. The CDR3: CASSGQDNSPLHF. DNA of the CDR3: TGTGCCAGCAGCGGACAGGATAATTCACCCCTCCACTTT.

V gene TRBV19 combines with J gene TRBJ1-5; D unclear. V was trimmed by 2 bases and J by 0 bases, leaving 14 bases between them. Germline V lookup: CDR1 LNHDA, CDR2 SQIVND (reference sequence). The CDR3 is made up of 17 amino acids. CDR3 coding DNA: TGTGCCAGTAGTATACCCCCAACACATTATAGCAATCAGCCCCAGCATTTT. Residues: CASSIPPTHYSNQPQHF.

The CDR3 bases are TGTGCCAGCAGCTCTAGACTAGCGATCACAGATACGCAGTATTTT. This gives the protein CASSSRLAITDTQYF. The chain links TRBV7-8 to TRBJ2-3, with 8 bases that match TRBD2. The CDR3 is 15 residues long. Germline V gene sequence: CDR1 SGHVS, CDR2 FQNEAQ. Trimming at V came to 4 bases and at J to 2 bases, leaving 5 bases not matched to a gene.

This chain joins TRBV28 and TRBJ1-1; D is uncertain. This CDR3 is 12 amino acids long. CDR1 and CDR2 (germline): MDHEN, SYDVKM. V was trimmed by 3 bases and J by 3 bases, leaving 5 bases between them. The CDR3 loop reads CASSFGYTEAFF. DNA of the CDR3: TGTGCCAGCAGTTTCGGGTACACTGAAGCTTTCTTT.

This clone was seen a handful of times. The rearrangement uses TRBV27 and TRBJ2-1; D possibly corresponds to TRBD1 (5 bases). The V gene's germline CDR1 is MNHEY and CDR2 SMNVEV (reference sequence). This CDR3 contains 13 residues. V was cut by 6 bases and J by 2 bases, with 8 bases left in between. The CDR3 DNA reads TGTGCCAGCAGCCCCAGGGCCTACAATGAGCAGTTCTTC. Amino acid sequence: CASSPRAYNEQFF.

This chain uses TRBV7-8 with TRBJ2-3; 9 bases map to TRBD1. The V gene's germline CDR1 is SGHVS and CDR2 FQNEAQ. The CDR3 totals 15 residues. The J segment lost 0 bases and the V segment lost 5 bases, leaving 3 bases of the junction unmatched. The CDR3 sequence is CASSLGTGSTDTQYF. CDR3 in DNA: TGTGCCAGCAGCCTCGGGACAGGGAGCACAGATACGCAGTATTTT. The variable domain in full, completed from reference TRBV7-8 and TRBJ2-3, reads GAGVSQSPRYKVAKRGQDVALRCDPISGHVSLFWYQQALGQGPEFLTYFQNEAQLDKSGLPSDRFFAERPEGSVSTLKIQRTQQEDSAVYLCASSLGTGSTDTQYFGPGTRLTVL.

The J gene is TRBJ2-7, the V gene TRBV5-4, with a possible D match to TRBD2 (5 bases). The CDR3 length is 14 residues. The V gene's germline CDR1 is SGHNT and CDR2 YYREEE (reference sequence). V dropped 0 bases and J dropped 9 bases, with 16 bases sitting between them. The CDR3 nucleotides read TGTGCCAGCAGCTTGGCCGGGGAAATAATCGGGCAGTACGTC. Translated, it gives CASSLAGEIIGQYV.

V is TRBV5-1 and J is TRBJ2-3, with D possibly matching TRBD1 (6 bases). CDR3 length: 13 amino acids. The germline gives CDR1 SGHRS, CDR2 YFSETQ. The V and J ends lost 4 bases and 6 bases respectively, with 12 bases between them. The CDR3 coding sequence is TGCGCCAGCAGCCAGGGGCCCCACGATACGCAGTATTTT. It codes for CASSQGPHDTQYF.

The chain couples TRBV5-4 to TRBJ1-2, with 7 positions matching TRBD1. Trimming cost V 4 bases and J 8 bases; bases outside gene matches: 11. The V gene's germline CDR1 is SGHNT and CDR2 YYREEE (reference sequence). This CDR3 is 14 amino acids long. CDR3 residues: CASSEPGTARGYTF. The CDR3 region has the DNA TGTGCCAGCAGCGAGCCCGGGACAGCCCGCGGCTACACCTTC.

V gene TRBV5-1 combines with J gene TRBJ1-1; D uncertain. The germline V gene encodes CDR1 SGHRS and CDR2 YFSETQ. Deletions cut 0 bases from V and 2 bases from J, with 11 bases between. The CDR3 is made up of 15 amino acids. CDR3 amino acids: CASSLVGLGNTEAFF. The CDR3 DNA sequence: TGCGCCAGCAGCTTGGTCGGACTTGGAAACACTGAAGCTTTCTTT.

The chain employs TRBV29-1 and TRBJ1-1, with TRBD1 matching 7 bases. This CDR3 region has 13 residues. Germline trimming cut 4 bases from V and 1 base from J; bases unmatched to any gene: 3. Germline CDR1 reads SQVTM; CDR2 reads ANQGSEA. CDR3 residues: CSVAGGPNTEAFF. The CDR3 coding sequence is TGCAGCGTTGCAGGGGGGCCGAACACTGAAGCTTTCTTT. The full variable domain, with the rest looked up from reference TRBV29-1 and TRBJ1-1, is SAVISQKPSRDICQRGTSLTIQCQVDSQVTMMFWYRQQPGQSLTLIATANQGSEATYESGFVIDKFPISRPNLTFSTLTVSNMSPEDSSIYLCSVAGGPNTEAFFGQGTRLTVV.

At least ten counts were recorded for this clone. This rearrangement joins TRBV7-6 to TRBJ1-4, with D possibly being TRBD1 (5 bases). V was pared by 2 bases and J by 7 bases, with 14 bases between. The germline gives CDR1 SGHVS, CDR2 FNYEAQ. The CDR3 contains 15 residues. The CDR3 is CASSLSAGMTEKLFF. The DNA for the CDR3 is TGTGCCAGCAGCTTATCGGCAGGGATGACTGAAAAACTGTTTTTT.

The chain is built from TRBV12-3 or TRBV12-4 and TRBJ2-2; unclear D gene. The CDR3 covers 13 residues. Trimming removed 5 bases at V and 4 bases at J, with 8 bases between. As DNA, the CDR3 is TGTGCCAGCAGTCTCTTGGCCACCGGGGAGCTGTTTTTT. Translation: CASSLLATGELFF.

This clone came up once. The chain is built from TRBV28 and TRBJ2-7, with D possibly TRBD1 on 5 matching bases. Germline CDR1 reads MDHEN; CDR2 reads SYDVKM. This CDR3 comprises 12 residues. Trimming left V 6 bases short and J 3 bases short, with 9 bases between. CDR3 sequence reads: CASSTQDYEQYV. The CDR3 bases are TGTGCCAGCAGCACACAGGACTACGAGCAGTACGTC.

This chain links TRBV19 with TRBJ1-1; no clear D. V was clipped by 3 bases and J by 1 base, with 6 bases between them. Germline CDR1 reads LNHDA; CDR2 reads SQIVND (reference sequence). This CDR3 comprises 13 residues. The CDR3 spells CASSISGNTEAFF. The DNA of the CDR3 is TGTGCCAGTAGTATCTCGGGGAACACTGAAGCTTTCTTT.

For the CDR3, the DNA is TGTGCCAGCAGCCAATCAGACAGGGGGAGTTCACCCCTCCACTTT. It specifies CASSQSDRGSSPLHF. The rearrangement links TRBV3-1 (or the pseudogene TRBV3-2) to TRBJ1-6, with TRBD1 matching 9 bases. This CDR3 is built from 15 residues. The junction had 5 bases not matched to a gene; V was cut back by 2 bases and J by 9 bases. Germline CDR1 is LGHDT and CDR2 is YNNKEL (reference sequence).

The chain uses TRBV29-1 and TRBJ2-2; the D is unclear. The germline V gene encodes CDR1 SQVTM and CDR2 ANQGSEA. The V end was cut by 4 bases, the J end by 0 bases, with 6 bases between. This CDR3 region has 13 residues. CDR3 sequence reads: CSVAQSNTGELFF. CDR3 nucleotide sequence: TGCAGCGTTGCACAATCGAACACCGGGGAGCTGTTTTTT.

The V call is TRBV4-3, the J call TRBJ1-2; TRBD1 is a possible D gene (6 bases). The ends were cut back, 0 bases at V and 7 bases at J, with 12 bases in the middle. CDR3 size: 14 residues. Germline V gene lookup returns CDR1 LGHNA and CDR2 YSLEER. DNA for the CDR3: TGCGCCAGCAGCCAAGATAGGGGGGGCGGTGGCTACACCTTC. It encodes CASSQDRGGGGYTF.

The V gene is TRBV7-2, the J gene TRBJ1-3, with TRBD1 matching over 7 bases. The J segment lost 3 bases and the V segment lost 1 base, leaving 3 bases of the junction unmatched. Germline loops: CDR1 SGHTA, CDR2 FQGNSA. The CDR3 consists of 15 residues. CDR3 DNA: TGTGCCAGCAGCTTAGAGGGGGCTTATGGAAACACCATATATTTT. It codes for CASSLEGAYGNTIYF.

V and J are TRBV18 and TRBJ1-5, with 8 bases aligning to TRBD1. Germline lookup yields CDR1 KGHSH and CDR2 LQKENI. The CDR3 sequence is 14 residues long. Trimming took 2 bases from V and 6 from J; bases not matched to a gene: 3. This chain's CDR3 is CASSPDRGVQPQHF. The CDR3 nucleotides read TGTGCCAGCTCACCAGACAGGGGTGTTCAGCCCCAGCATTTT.